This entry describes one TCR beta chain. What it binds is not known. CDR1 is MNHNS, CDR2 SASEGT, per germline. CDR3 length: 12 residues. The ends were cut back, 3 bases at V and 12 bases at J, with 14 bases in the middle. The entry originates in a study of graft-versus-host responses after intestinal transplantation. Study-wide background: Each transplant was multivisceral, liver-intestinal, or isolated intestinal. Tacrolimus plus steroids were given to all recipients for two to three years, preceded by anti-thymocyte globulin induction.

Broader study findings: Recipient marrow showed GvH clones, some seen first in ileum or blood.

This table comes from immunoSEQ multiplex PCR, and its TCRdb copy is limited to in-frame clones, with some not included. The sample holds about 39,000 clones, over 85% seen once. V usage is TRBV6-1 and J usage is TRBJ1-1, with no clear D. This sequence originates from a human donor who was the organ donor for an intestinal transplant. The input for sequencing was unstimulated CD8+ T cells sorted from spleen or lymph node cells, taken before transplant. CDR3 DNA: TGTGCCAGCAGTGATGGGTGGGAGTGGCCTTTCTTT. Protein: CASSDGWEWPFF.